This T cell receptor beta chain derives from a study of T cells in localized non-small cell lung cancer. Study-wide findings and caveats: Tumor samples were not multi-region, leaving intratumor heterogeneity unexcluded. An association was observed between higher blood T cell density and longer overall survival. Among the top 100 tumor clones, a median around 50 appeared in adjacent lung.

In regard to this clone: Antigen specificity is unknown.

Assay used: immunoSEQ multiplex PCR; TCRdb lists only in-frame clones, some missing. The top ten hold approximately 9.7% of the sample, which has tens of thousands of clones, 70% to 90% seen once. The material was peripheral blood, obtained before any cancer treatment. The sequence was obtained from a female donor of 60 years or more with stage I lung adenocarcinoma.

The CDR3 nucleotides are TGTGCCAGCAGCGTAGCTTGGGGGAACACTGAAGCTTTCTTT. It codes for CASSVAWGNTEAFF. V is TRBV9 and J is TRBJ1-1, with no clear D. Trimming pared 0 bases from V and 1 base from J, leaving 7 bases between. CDR1 is SGDLS, CDR2 YYNGEE, per germline. This CDR3 spans 14 amino acids.